This T cell receptor beta chain emerged from a study of blood T cell repertoires in COVID-19. For the study at large: In each case, the material was cDNA or gDNA derived from T cells, B-cell-depleted T cells, or PBMCs.

V trimming: 10 bases; J trimming: 6 bases; junction bases outside the gene matches: 17. The CDR3 spans 15 residues. Germline values: CDR1 MDHEN, CDR2 SYDVKM. TCRdb's copy holds only in-frame clones and misses some; the assay was immunoSEQ multiplex PCR. The sample gives roughly 250,000 clones, 65% to 80% of which show up once; approximately 4% is in the top ten. This receptor was obtained from a woman between 35 and 50 years old with active or convalescent COVID-19. Material: peripheral blood. V is TRBV28 and J is TRBJ1-2, with TRBD1 matching 7 bases. The CDR3 region is CATRKTGQRMNGYTF. In DNA, the CDR3 is TGTGCCACCAGGAAAACGGGACAGAGGATGAATGGCTACACCTTC.